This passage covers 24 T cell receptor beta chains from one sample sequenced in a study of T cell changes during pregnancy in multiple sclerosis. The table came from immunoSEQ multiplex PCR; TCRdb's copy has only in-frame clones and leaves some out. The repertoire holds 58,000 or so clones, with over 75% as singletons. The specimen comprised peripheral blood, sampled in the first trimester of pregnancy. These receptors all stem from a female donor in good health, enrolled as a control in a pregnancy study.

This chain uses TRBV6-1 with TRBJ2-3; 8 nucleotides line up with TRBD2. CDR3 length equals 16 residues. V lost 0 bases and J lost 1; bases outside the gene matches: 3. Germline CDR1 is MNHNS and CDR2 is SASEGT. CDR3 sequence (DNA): TGTGCCAGCAGTGAAGCGCGGGGGGACGGCACAGATACGCAGTATTTT. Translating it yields CASSEARGDGTDTQYF.

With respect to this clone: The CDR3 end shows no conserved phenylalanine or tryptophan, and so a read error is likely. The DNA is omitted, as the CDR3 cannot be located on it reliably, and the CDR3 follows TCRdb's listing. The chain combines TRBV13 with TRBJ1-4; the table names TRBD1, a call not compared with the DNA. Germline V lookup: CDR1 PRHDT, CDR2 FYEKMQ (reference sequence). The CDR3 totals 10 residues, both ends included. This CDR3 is CASSLEVRPL.

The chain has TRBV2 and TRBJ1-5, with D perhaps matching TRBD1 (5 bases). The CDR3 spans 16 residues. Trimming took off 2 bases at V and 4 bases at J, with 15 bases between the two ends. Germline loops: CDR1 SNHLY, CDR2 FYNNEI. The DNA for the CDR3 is TGTGCCAGCAGTGAATTCCCGCAGGGATCTAATCAGCCCCAGCATTTT. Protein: CASSEFPQGSNQPQHF.

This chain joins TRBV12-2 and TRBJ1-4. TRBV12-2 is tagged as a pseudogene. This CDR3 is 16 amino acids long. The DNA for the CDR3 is TGTGCAAGTCCCGTTGCGGGGGGAAGGGATGATGAAAAACTGTTTTTT. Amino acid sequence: CASPVAGGRDDEKLFF.

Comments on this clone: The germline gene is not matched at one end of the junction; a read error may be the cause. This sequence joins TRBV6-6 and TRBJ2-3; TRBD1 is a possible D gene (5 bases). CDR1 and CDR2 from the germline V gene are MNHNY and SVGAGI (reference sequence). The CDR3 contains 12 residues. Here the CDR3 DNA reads TGTGCCAGCAGTTACTCGACAGCTACGCAGTATTTT. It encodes CASSYSTATQYF.

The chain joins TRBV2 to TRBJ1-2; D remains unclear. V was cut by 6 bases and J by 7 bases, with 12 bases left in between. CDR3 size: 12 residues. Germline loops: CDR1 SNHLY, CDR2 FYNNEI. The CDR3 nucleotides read TGTGCCAGCAGCGAGGCTTCAATTGGCTACACCTTC. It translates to CASSEASIGYTF.

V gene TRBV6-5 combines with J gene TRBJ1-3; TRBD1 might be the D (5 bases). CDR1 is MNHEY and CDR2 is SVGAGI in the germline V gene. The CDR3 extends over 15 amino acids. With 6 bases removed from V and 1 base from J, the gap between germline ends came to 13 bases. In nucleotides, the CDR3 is TGTGCCAGCAGGGGCCAGGGCAGGTCTGGAAACACCATATATTTT. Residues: CASRGQGRSGNTIYF.

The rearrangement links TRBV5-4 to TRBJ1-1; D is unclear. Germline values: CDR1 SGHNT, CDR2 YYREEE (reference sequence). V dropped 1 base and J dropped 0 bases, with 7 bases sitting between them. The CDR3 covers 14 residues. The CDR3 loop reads CASSLRGMNTEAFF. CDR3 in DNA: TGTGCCAGCAGCTTGCGAGGTATGAACACTGAAGCTTTCTTT. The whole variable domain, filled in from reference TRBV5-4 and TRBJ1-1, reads ETGVTQSPTHLIKTRGQQVTLRCSSQSGHNTVSWYQQALGQGPQFIFQYYREEENGRGNFPPRFSGLQFPNYSSELNVNALELDDSALYLCASSLRGMNTEAFFGQGTRLTVV.

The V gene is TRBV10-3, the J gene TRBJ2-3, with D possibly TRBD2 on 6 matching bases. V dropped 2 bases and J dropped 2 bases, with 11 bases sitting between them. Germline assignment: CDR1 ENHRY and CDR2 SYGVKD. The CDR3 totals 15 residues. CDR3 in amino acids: CAISEASVSTDTQYF. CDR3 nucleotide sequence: TGTGCCATCAGTGAGGCTAGCGTTTCCACAGATACGCAGTATTTT.

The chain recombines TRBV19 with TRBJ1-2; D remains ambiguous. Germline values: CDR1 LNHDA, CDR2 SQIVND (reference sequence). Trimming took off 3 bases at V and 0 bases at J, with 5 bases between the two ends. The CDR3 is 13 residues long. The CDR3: CASSIRANYGYTF. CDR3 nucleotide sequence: TGTGCCAGTAGTATTCGAGCTAACTATGGCTACACCTTC.

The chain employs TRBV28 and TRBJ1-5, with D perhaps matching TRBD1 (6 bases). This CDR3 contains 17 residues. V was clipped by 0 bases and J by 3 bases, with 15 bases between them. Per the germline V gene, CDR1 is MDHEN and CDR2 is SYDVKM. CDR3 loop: CASSLWGGGGHNQPQHF. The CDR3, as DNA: TGTGCCAGCAGTTTATGGGGGGGCGGGGGGCACAATCAGCCCCAGCATTTT.

CDR3 bases: TGCGCCAGCAGCCGGGGACTAGCGGGAGGAGGCTACGAGCAGTACTTC. It specifies CASSRGLAGGGYEQYF. The V and J genes are TRBV4-1 and TRBJ2-7; 15 nucleotides align to TRBD2. CDR1 is MGHRA, CDR2 YSYEKL, per germline. The junction had 4 bases not matched to a gene; V was cut back by 4 bases and J by 3 bases. The CDR3 is 16 residues long.

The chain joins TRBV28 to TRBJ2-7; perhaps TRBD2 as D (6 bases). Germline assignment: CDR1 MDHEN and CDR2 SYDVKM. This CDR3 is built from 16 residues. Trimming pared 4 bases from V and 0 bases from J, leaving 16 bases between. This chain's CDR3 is CASSSGTHSSSYEQYF. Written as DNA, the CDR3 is TGTGCCAGCAGTTCCGGGACTCACAGTAGCTCCTACGAGCAGTACTTC.

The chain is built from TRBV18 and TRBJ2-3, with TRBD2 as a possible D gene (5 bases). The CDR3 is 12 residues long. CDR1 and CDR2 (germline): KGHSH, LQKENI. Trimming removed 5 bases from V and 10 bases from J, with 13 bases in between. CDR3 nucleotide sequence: TGTGCCAGCTCATCCCGTAGCGAGTCGCAGTATTTT. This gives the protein CASSSRSESQYF.

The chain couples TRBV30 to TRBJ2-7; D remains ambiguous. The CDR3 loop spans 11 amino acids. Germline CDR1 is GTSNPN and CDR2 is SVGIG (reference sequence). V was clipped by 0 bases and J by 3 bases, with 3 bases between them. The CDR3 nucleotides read TGTGCCTGGAGTGTCAGCTACGAGCAGTACTTC. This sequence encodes CAWSVSYEQYF.

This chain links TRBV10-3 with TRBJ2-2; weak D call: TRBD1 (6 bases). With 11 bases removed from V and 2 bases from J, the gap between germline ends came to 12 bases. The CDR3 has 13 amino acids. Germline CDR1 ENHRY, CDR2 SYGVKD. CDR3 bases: TGTGCCCTCGGGACACCTAACACCGGGGAGCTGTTTTTT. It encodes CALGTPNTGELFF.

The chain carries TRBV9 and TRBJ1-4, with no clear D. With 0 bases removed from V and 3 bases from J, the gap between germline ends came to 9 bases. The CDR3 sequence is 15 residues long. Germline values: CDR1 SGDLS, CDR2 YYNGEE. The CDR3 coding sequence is TGTGCCAGCAGCGTAGCCGTGGGCTCTAATGAAAAACTGTTTTTT. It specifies CASSVAVGSNEKLFF.

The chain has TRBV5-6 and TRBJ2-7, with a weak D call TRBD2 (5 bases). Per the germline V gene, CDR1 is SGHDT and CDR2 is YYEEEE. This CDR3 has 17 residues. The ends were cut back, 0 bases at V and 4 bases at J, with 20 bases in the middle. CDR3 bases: TGTGCCAGCAGCTTGGGGGAGCTCCGACACTTCGGGTACGAGCAGTACTTC. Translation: CASSLGELRHFGYEQYF.

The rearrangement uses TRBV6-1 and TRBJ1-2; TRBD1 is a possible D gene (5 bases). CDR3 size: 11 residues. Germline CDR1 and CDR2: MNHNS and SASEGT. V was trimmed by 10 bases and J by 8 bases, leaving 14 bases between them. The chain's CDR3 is CATREWGGYTF. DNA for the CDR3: TGTGCCACCCGGGAGTGGGGCGGCTACACCTTC.

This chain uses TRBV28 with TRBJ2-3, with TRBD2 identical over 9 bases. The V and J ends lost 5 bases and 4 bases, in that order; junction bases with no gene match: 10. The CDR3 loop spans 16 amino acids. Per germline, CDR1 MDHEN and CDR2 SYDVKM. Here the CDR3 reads CASSGAGGVVSDTQYF. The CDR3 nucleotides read TGTGCCAGCAGTGGGGCGGGAGGGGTCGTTTCAGATACGCAGTATTTT.

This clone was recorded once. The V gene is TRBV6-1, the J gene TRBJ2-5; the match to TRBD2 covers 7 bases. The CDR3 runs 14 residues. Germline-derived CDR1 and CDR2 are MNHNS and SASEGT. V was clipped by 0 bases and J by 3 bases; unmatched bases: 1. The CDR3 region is CASSEAGREETQYF. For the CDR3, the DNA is TGTGCCAGCAGTGAAGCGGGGAGGGAAGAGACCCAGTACTTC.

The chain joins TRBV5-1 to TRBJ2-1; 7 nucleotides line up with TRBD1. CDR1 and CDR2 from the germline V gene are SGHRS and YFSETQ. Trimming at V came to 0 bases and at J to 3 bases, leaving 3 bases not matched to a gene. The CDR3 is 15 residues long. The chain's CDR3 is CASSLAGGVYNEQFF. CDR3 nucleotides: TGCGCCAGCAGCTTGGCAGGGGGTGTCTACAATGAGCAGTTCTTC.

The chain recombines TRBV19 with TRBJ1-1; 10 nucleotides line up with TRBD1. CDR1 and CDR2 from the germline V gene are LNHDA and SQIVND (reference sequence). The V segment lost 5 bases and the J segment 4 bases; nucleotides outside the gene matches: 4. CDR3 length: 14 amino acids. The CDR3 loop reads CASSPGQGSTEAFF. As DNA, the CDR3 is TGTGCCAGTAGTCCGGGACAGGGGAGCACTGAAGCTTTCTTT.

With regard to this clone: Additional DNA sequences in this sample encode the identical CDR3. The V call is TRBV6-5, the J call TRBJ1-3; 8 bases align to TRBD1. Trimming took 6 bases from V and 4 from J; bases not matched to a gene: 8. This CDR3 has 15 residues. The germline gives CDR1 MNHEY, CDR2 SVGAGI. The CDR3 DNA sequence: TGTGCCAGCAGCTACGGACAGGGTTCCGGAAACACCATATATTTT. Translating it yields CASSYGQGSGNTIYF.